Listed here are 5 T cell receptor beta chains from one sample, sequenced in a study of blood T cells in healthy people across ages. With a J-beta primer mix and a sample-barcoded 5' primer, a second PCR ran 7 to 11 cycles. Using its own MiXCR run on the 5' RACE reads, TCRdb lists one record per CDR3 protein. The table lists roughly 1.6 million distinct CDR3 sequences, about 32% of them singletons. The material sequenced was blood. The receptor source for this set is a woman in her twenties or thirties in good health.

The chain joins TRBV28 to TRBJ1-1; D is undetermined. Trimming left V 3 bases short and J 0 bases short, with 11 bases between. The CDR3 extends over 15 amino acids. From germline, CDR1 is MDHEN and CDR2 SYDVKM. CDR3 DNA sequence: TGTGCCAGCAGTTTCTACGGAGGCATGAACACTGAAGCTTTCTTT. It specifies CASSFYGGMNTEAFF.

Points on this clonotype: A junction boundary mismatches the germline segment, possibly from a read error. CDR3 sequence reads: CASSPQAGAYNERFF. The CDR3 nucleotides are TGTGCCAGCTCACCGCAAGCGGGAGCCTACAATGAGCGGTTCTTC. The chain joins TRBV18 to TRBJ2-1; 8 bases match TRBD2. The germline gives CDR1 KGHSH, CDR2 LQKENI. The CDR3 length is 15 residues.

This clonotype has only a few counts. The V call is TRBV20-1, the J call TRBJ2-1; 10 bases are shared with TRBD2. Germline V gene lookup returns CDR1 DFQATT and CDR2 SNEGSKA (reference sequence). The CDR3 has 16 residues. Trimming at V came to 3 bases and at J to 4 bases, leaving 9 bases not matched to a gene. Here the CDR3 DNA reads TGCAGTGCTAGTGGGATGGGACTAGCGATTTACAATGAGCAGTTCTTC. Its protein product is CSASGMGLAIYNEQFF.

The CDR3 sequence is CSARPSGGINNEQFF. In DNA, the CDR3 is TGCAGTGCTCGTCCTAGCGGGGGGATCAACAATGAGCAGTTCTTC. The chain has TRBV20-1 and TRBJ2-1; 11 bases match TRBD2. Per the germline V gene, CDR1 is DFQATT and CDR2 is SNEGSKA (reference sequence). Trimming took 5 bases from V and 5 from J; bases not matched to a gene: 8. CDR3 length: 15 amino acids.

This clonotype was detected a few times. Here the CDR3 DNA reads TGTGCCAGCAGCCAGACCCCCGGCTTGGTAGAGACCCAGTACTTC. Amino acid sequence: CASSQTPGLVETQYF. The J gene is TRBJ2-5, the V gene TRBV5-8, with no clear D. The V and J ends lost 4 bases and 4 bases respectively, with 17 bases between them. This CDR3 has 15 amino acids. Germline V lookup: CDR1 SGHTS, CDR2 YDEGEE.